This T cell receptor beta chain derives from a study of human T cells and chemical hapten exposure. Regarding the study as a whole: Among expanded TCRs, significantly more large CDR3 similarity clusters formed than among controls.

Time point in this sample: pre-sensitization, week 0. The treatment is: therapeutic diphenylcyclopropenone sensitization with weekly scalp DPC. In this sample, this clonotype turned up many times. The antigen is not known. From germline, CDR1 is SGHNT and CDR2 YYREEE (reference sequence). This CDR3 is built from 11 residues. Trimming took off 4 bases at V and 8 bases at J, with 7 bases between the two ends. One entry per CDR3 protein, called by TCRdb with MiXCR from the RACE reads. The data contain tens of thousands of distinct CDR3 sequences, 6.5% to 8% of them singletons. The rearrangement uses TRBV5-4 and TRBJ2-1; D might be TRBD2 (5 bases). The sequencing here drew on whole blood, taken in connection with sensitization to the hapten diphenylcyclopropenone (DPC). The sequence was collected from a woman between 50 and 59 years old with alopecia areata. Some clones in this sample may be carry-over from other donors' samples. CDR3 in amino acids: CASSRSDEQFF. DNA of the CDR3: TGTGCCAGCAGCCGTAGCGATGAGCAGTTCTTC.